These T cell receptor beta chains were read from a single sample in a study of post-analysis software for immune sequencing data. In TCRdb, the PCR reads were re-called with MiXCR into one record per CDR3 protein. This sample has 750,000 to 900,000 distinct CDR3 sequences, with about 45% found just once. Sequencing was done on a sample of blood. All receptors derive from a girl under 18 with multiple sclerosis. The CDR3 runs from the conserved cysteine through the conserved F or W. The D gene is left open where the match is weak. Size tells how often a clone was seen (once, few, many) or the class of an expanded clone, and some rows leave it out.

CDR3nt: TGCGCCAGCAGCTATAGACCCGAGGGTTACGAGCAGTACTTC
CDR3aa: CASSYRPEGYEQYF
abundance: .
v_gene: TRBV5-1
d_gene: .
j_gene: TRBJ2-7

CDR3nt: TGTGCCTGGAGGGACAGGGGTACCTACGAGCAGTACTTC
CDR3aa: CAWRDRGTYEQYF
abundance: few
v_gene: TRBV30
d_gene: TRBD1
j_gene: TRBJ2-7

CDR3nt: TGTGCCAGCAGACCAAGGGACAGCCAAGAGACCCAGTACTTC
CDR3aa: CASRPRDSQETQYF
abundance: once
v_gene: TRBV11-1
d_gene: TRBD1
j_gene: TRBJ2-5

CDR3nt: TGTGCCAGCTCACCAACGACAGGGACTAGGAGTTCACCCCTCCACTTT
CDR3aa: CASSPTTGTRSSPLHF
abundance: .
v_gene: TRBV18
d_gene: TRBD1
j_gene: TRBJ1-6

CDR3nt: TGCAGTGCTAGTTGGGCGGGAGGGCATGTTGAGCAGTACTTC
CDR3aa: CSASWAGGHVEQYF
abundance: .
v_gene: TRBV20-1
d_gene: TRBD2
j_gene: TRBJ2-5

CDR3nt: TGTGCCAGCAGTTCCTTCCTGACAGGGGAGGGGACTAGCACAGATACGCAGTATTTT
CDR3aa: CASSSFLTGEGTSTDTQYF
abundance: .
v_gene: TRBV27
d_gene: .
j_gene: TRBJ2-3

CDR3nt: TGCAGCGTTGTGGGAGTTGGTACCACAGATACGCAGTATTTT
CDR3aa: CSVVGVGTTDTQYF
abundance: few
v_gene: TRBV29-1
d_gene: .
j_gene: TRBJ2-3

CDR3nt: TGCGCCAGCAGCCAAGATGTGGGTTTCCGGGGGGTCGGAGAGACCCAGTACTTC
CDR3aa: CASSQDVGFRGVGETQYF
abundance: .
v_gene: TRBV4-3
d_gene: TRBD2
j_gene: TRBJ2-5

CDR3nt: TGTGCCAGCACCATGTCGGAGGGCTCCTACGAGCAGTACTTC
CDR3aa: CASTMSEGSYEQYF
abundance: .
v_gene: TRBV12-3/TRBV12-4
d_gene: .
j_gene: TRBJ2-7

CDR3nt: TGTGCCAGCAGCGTAGGGGGGGGTTCCGAGCAGTACTTC
CDR3aa: CASSVGGGSEQYF
abundance: few
v_gene: TRBV9
d_gene: TRBD2
j_gene: TRBJ2-7

CDR3nt: TGCGCCAGCAGCTTGCGGGGGGCCTACCAAGAGACCCAGTACTTC
CDR3aa: CASSLRGAYQETQYF
abundance: .
v_gene: TRBV5-1
d_gene: .
j_gene: TRBJ2-5

CDR3nt: TGCAGTGCTGGAAAGCGGGAGGAAGAGACCCAGTACTTC
CDR3aa: CSAGKREEETQYF
abundance: few
v_gene: TRBV20-1
d_gene: TRBD2
j_gene: TRBJ2-5

CDR3nt: TGTGCCAGCAGCTCTTGGGAGGGGGCGATTGGCTACACCTTC
CDR3aa: CASSSWEGAIGYTF
abundance: few
v_gene: TRBV13
d_gene: TRBD1
j_gene: TRBJ1-2

CDR3nt: TGTGCCAGCAGTTACGGACAGAGCTCCTACGAGCAGTACTTC
CDR3aa: CASSYGQSSYEQYF
abundance: .
v_gene: TRBV6-6
d_gene: .
j_gene: TRBJ2-7

CDR3nt: TGTGCCAGCAGTTACGGGGCTTCCTATGGCTACACCTTC
CDR3aa: CASSYGASYGYTF
abundance: .
v_gene: TRBV6-5
d_gene: .
j_gene: TRBJ1-2

CDR3nt: TGTGCCAGCAGCGTAAGGGGGAGAGGCAATCAGCCCCAGCATTTT
CDR3aa: CASSVRGRGNQPQHF
abundance: .
v_gene: TRBV12-3/TRBV12-4
d_gene: .
j_gene: TRBJ1-5

CDR3nt: TGTGCCAGCAGTGACACGGGGGGTGACTATGGCTACACCTTC
CDR3aa: CASSDTGGDYGYTF
abundance: .
v_gene: TRBV6-5
d_gene: .
j_gene: TRBJ1-2

CDR3nt: TGTGCCAGCAGTATGACAGGTCCTAACTATGGCTACACCTTC
CDR3aa: CASSMTGPNYGYTF
abundance: few
v_gene: TRBV6-5
d_gene: .
j_gene: TRBJ1-2

CDR3nt: TGTGCCAGCAGCCAAGATCATACGTCCTACGAGCAGTACTTC
CDR3aa: CASSQDHTSYEQYF
abundance: .
v_gene: TRBV4-2
d_gene: .
j_gene: TRBJ2-7

CDR3nt: TGTGCCAGCAGCTACAGGGGCCATGGCTACACCTTC
CDR3aa: CASSYRGHGYTF
abundance: .
v_gene: TRBV6-6
d_gene: TRBD1
j_gene: TRBJ1-2

CDR3nt: TGTGCCAGCAGTTTCCTTAGCGGGAGGCCTGAGCAGTTCTTC
CDR3aa: CASSFLSGRPEQFF
abundance: .
v_gene: TRBV12-3/TRBV12-4
d_gene: TRBD2
j_gene: TRBJ2-1

CDR3nt: TGCGCCAGCAGCCCCAATCTTGGCTACGACGGTGAGCAGTTCTTC
CDR3aa: CASSPNLGYDGEQFF
abundance: once
v_gene: TRBV5-1
d_gene: .
j_gene: TRBJ2-1

CDR3nt: TGCAGCGTTGCTAGCGGGTTTAACGAGCAGTACTTC
CDR3aa: CSVASGFNEQYF
abundance: .
v_gene: TRBV29-1
d_gene: TRBD2
j_gene: TRBJ2-7

CDR3nt: TGCAGCGTCGGGGACAGTTTCAGCAATCAGCCCCAGCATTTT
CDR3aa: CSVGDSFSNQPQHF
abundance: .
v_gene: TRBV29-1
d_gene: TRBD1
j_gene: TRBJ1-5

CDR3nt: TGTGCCAGCATTCCCAGAGGACAGGGGGTTCCGACTAACTATGGCTACACCTTC
CDR3aa: CASIPRGQGVPTNYGYTF
abundance: .
v_gene: TRBV6-1
d_gene: TRBD1
j_gene: TRBJ1-2

CDR3nt: TGCGCCAGCAGCTTCGACAGGGGAGTCACAGATACGCAGTATTTT
CDR3aa: CASSFDRGVTDTQYF
abundance: .
v_gene: TRBV5-1
d_gene: TRBD1
j_gene: TRBJ2-3

CDR3nt: TGCAGTGCTAAGGGGGGAAAGGTAGTAACAGATACGCAGTATTTT
CDR3aa: CSAKGGKVVTDTQYF
abundance: few
v_gene: TRBV20-1
d_gene: .
j_gene: TRBJ2-3

CDR3nt: TGTGCCAGCATTGACCTGGCGGGCGGCTACACCTTC
CDR3aa: CASIDLAGGYTF
abundance: few
v_gene: TRBV12-3/TRBV12-4
d_gene: .
j_gene: TRBJ1-2

CDR3nt: TGCGCCAGCAGCCACAGGGGGACACAAGAGACCCAGTACTTC
CDR3aa: CASSHRGTQETQYF
abundance: once
v_gene: TRBV5-1
d_gene: TRBD1
j_gene: TRBJ2-5

CDR3nt: TGTGCCACCAGTGATTTGAATGGACAGGGGCGATTCAATGAGCAGTTCTTC
CDR3aa: CATSDLNGQGRFNEQFF
abundance: few
v_gene: TRBV24-1
d_gene: TRBD1
j_gene: TRBJ2-1

CDR3nt: TGTGCCACCAGTAGGACTAGCGGCGAGCAGTACTTC
CDR3aa: CATSRTSGEQYF
abundance: few
v_gene: TRBV10-3
d_gene: TRBD2
j_gene: TRBJ2-7

CDR3nt: TGTGCCAGCAGTTCCCCCCGGGGACCCAACTCCTACGAGCAGTACTTC
CDR3aa: CASSSPRGPNSYEQYF
abundance: .
v_gene: TRBV28
d_gene: .
j_gene: TRBJ2-7

CDR3nt: TGCAGTGCTAGAGAACCTAGCGTGTCCAATGAGCAGTTCTTC
CDR3aa: CSAREPSVSNEQFF
abundance: .
v_gene: TRBV20-1
d_gene: .
j_gene: TRBJ2-1

CDR3nt: TGTGCCAGCAGTGAACCCGGGACAGACACTGAAGCTTTCTTT
CDR3aa: CASSEPGTDTEAFF
abundance: .
v_gene: TRBV25-1
d_gene: TRBD1
j_gene: TRBJ1-1

CDR3nt: TGTGCCAGCAGTGAAGCCGGGACAGGGATCTACGAGCAGTACTTC
CDR3aa: CASSEAGTGIYEQYF
abundance: .
v_gene: TRBV2
d_gene: TRBD1
j_gene: TRBJ2-7

CDR3nt: TGTGCCAGCAGTGAGACCACTATGAACACCGGGGAGCTGTTTTTT
CDR3aa: CASSETTMNTGELFF
abundance: .
v_gene: TRBV2
d_gene: .
j_gene: TRBJ2-2

CDR3nt: TGTGCCAGCAGTCCCCAGTCGGGTTTGAACACTGAAGCTTTCTTT
CDR3aa: CASSPQSGLNTEAFF
abundance: .
v_gene: TRBV6-2/TRBV6-3
d_gene: .
j_gene: TRBJ1-1

CDR3nt: TGCAGTGCTAGACACAGCCAAAGCTATAATTCACCCCTCCACTTT
CDR3aa: CSARHSQSYNSPLHF
abundance: few
v_gene: TRBV20-1
d_gene: .
j_gene: TRBJ1-6

CDR3nt: TGCGCCAGCAGCTTGGGATACGGGGGCGACTATGGCTACACCTTC
CDR3aa: CASSLGYGGDYGYTF
abundance: many
v_gene: TRBV5-1
d_gene: .
j_gene: TRBJ1-2

CDR3nt: TGTGCCATCAGGGGGGACACTCCCGGCTACACCTTC
CDR3aa: CAIRGDTPGYTF
abundance: .
v_gene: TRBV10-3
d_gene: .
j_gene: TRBJ1-2

CDR3nt: TGTGCCAGCATTGACAGAGGATACGAGCAGTACTTC
CDR3aa: CASIDRGYEQYF
abundance: few
v_gene: TRBV28
d_gene: .
j_gene: TRBJ2-7

CDR3nt: TGTGCCAGCAGTTTGAGGCGAACGGGAGCGAGTGGGAACATTCAGTACTTC
CDR3aa: CASSLRRTGASGNIQYF
abundance: .
v_gene: TRBV12-3/TRBV12-4
d_gene: .
j_gene: TRBJ2-4

CDR3nt: TGTGCCAGCAGCCAGGGGATAATGTCAGATACGCAGTATTTT
CDR3aa: CASSQGIMSDTQYF
abundance: few
v_gene: TRBV3-1
d_gene: .
j_gene: TRBJ2-3

CDR3nt: TGTGCCAGCAGTCGACTTAACGGGGGCGAAAAACTGTTTTTT
CDR3aa: CASSRLNGGEKLFF
abundance: .
v_gene: TRBV6-5
d_gene: .
j_gene: TRBJ1-4

CDR3nt: TGTGCCAGCCGCCGGGACAGGGCCGGGGACTATGGCTACACCTTC
CDR3aa: CASRRDRAGDYGYTF
abundance: few
v_gene: TRBV2
d_gene: TRBD1
j_gene: TRBJ1-2

CDR3nt: TGTGCTAGTGGCCCGGGACCGGCGGGTGGCTACACCTTC
CDR3aa: CASGPGPAGGYTF
abundance: .
v_gene: TRBV12-5
d_gene: .
j_gene: TRBJ1-2

CDR3nt: TGCGCCAGCAGCTCCGACTCGGCGGATACGCAGTATTTT
CDR3aa: CASSSDSADTQYF
abundance: .
v_gene: TRBV5-1
d_gene: .
j_gene: TRBJ2-3

CDR3nt: TGTGCCAGCAGCCAAGGGCGCAACCAAGAGACCCAGTACTTC
CDR3aa: CASSQGRNQETQYF
abundance: few
v_gene: TRBV4-2
d_gene: .
j_gene: TRBJ2-5

CDR3nt: TGCAGCGTTGCCCGGGGAGATGAGCAGTACTTC
CDR3aa: CSVARGDEQYF
abundance: .
v_gene: TRBV29-1
d_gene: .
j_gene: TRBJ2-7

CDR3nt: TGTGCCAGCAGCCCCCGGACTAGCGGGAGGGCAGATACGCAGTATTTT
CDR3aa: CASSPRTSGRADTQYF
abundance: few
v_gene: TRBV7-2
d_gene: TRBD2
j_gene: TRBJ2-3

CDR3nt: TGCAGTGCTAGAGATAAGCGGGATACGCAGTATTTT
CDR3aa: CSARDKRDTQYF
abundance: once
v_gene: TRBV20-1
d_gene: .
j_gene: TRBJ2-3

CDR3nt: TGCAGCGCTGGACAGGTGAACTATGGCTACACCTTC
CDR3aa: CSAGQVNYGYTF
abundance: .
v_gene: TRBV29-1
d_gene: TRBD1
j_gene: TRBJ1-2

CDR3nt: TGTGCCAGCAGCGTTTTGGCAAGTGGGGCCTATGGCTACACCTTC
CDR3aa: CASSVLASGAYGYTF
abundance: few
v_gene: TRBV9
d_gene: .
j_gene: TRBJ1-2

CDR3nt: TGTGCCGGCAGTTACGGGGGGCCGCAAGAGACCCAGTACTTC
CDR3aa: CAGSYGGPQETQYF
abundance: .
v_gene: TRBV6-5
d_gene: .
j_gene: TRBJ2-5

CDR3nt: TGTGCCAGCAGCTCGGGACTAGCGGGAGATTTCCTCTACAATGAGCAGTTCTTC
CDR3aa: CASSSGLAGDFLYNEQFF
abundance: .
v_gene: TRBV7-8
d_gene: TRBD2
j_gene: TRBJ2-1